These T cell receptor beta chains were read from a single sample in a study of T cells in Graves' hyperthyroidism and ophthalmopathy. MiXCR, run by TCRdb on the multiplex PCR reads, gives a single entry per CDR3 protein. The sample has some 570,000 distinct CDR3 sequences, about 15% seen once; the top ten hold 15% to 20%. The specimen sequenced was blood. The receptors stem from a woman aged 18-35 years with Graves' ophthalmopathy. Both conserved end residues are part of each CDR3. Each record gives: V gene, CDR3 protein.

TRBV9	CASSDTTGTGGVAQYF
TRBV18	CASSGRGTGYNEQFF
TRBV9	CASSDRDISYEQYF
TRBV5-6	CASSLGDRVDTQYF
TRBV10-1	CASSAGGFTDTQYF
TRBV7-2	CASSLVSVWGSLSQETQYF
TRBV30	CAWRGDSPTDTQYF
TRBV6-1	CASSELAGAYTGELFF
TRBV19	CASSMLVSGNTIYF
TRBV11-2	CASSFGSGVYEQYF
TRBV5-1	CASWDSRNTEAFF
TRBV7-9	CASSLGRAHSGNTIYF
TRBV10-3	CAISPSSGRTQETQYF
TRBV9	CASSGTGPNYGYTF
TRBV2	CASQMEYSNQPQHF
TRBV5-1	CASSVRDADTQYF
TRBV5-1	CASSLDRVMDTEAFF
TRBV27	CASSPRDTLNTEAFF
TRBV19	CASSIAGGDTEAFF
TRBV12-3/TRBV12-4	CASRPTDWDSNQPQHF
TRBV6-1	CASSPGPGQGNTEAFF
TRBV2	CASSEKPTLGGRDTQYF
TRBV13	CASQLSTDTQYF
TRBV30	CAWSVPSGGTDTQYF
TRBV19	CASSMDGHRASGLSRDEQFF
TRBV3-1	CASSQDGELNSPLHF
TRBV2	CASSGGDHLYQETQYF
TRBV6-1	CASSEALPQGASTEAFF
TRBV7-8	CASRVAESTDTQYF
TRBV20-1	CSVLAGAVDTQYF
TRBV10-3	CAIGRDSMTDTQYF
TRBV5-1	CASSFERELRKYF
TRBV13	CASSPRRDSYEQYF
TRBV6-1	CASRDPGTGHREKGYTF
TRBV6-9	CASTYLRGRDYNSPLHF
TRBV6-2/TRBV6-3	CASSYGSELGEQFF
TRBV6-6	CASSYSTGTYNTEAFF
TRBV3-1	CASWEDKPTSGSSYEQYF
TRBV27	CASSLTAGGGSYNEQFF
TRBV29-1	CSVPGTRRGTEAFF
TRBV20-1	CSAEGTLETQYF
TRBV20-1	CSATQQSRHYEQYF
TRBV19	CASGHGTGVIEQYF
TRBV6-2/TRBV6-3	CASSYSPASGSYYEQYF
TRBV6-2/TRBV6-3	CASSPTSGRVFKTDTQYF
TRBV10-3	CAISDPVSNQPQHF
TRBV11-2	CASSFGTGVVLSF
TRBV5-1	CASSLSQTRGNEQFF
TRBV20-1	CSAISPGLVYEQYF